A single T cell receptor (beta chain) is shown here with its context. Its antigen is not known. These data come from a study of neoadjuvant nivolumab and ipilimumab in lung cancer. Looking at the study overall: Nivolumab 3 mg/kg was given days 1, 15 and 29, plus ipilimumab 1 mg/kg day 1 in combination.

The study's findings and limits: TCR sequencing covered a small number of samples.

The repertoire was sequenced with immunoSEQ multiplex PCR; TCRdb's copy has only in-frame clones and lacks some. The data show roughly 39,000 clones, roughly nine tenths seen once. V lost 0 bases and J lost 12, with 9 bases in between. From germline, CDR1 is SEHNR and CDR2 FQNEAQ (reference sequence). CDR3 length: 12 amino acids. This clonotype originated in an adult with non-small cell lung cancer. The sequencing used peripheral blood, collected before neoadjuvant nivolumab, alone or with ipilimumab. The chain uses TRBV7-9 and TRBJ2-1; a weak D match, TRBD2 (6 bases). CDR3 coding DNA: TGTGCCAGCAGCTTAGCGGGGACTGTGCAGTTCTTC. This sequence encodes CASSLAGTVQFF.